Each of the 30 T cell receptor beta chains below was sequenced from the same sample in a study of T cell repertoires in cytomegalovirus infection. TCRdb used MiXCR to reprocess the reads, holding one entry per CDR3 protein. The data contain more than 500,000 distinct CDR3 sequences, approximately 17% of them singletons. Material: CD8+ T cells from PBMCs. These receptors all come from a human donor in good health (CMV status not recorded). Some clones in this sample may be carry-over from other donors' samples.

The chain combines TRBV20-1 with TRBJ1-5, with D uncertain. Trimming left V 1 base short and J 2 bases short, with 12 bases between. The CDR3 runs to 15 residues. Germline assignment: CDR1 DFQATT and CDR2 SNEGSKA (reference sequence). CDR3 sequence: CSARGQVGGNQPQHF. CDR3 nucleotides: TGCAGTGCTAGAGGCCAGGTTGGTGGCAATCAGCCCCAGCATTTT.

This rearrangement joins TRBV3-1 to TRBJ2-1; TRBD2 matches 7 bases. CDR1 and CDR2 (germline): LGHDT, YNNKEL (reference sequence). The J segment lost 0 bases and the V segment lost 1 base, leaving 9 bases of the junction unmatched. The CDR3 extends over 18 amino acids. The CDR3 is CASSQVPWRESSYNEQFF. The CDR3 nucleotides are TGTGCCAGCAGCCAAGTCCCCTGGCGGGAGAGCTCCTACAATGAGCAGTTCTTC.

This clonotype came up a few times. The DNA for the CDR3 is TGTGCCAGCAGCCACGACAGGGGCTTGGAGCAGTACTTC. Its protein is CASSHDRGLEQYF. The gene calls are TRBV14 and TRBJ2-7; 8 bases match TRBD1. Germline lookup yields CDR1 SGHDN and CDR2 FVKESK. This CDR3 is 13 amino acids long. V lost 3 bases and J lost 7; bases outside the gene matches: 5.

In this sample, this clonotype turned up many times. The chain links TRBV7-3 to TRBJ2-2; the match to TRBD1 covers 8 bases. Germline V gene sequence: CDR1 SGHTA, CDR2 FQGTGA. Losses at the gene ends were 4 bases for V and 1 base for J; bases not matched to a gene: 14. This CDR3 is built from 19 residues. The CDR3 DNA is TGTGCCAGCAGCTCAAGGGAACCGGTACAGGGGGTGAACACCGGGGAGCTGTTTTTT. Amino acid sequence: CASSSREPVQGVNTGELFF. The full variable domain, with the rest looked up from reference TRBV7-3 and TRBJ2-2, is GAGVSQTPSNKVTEKGKYVELRCDPISGHTALYWYRQSLGQGPEFLIYFQGTGAADDSGLPNDRFFAVRPEGSVSTLKIQRTERGDSAVYLCASSSREPVQGVNTGELFFGEGSRLTVL.

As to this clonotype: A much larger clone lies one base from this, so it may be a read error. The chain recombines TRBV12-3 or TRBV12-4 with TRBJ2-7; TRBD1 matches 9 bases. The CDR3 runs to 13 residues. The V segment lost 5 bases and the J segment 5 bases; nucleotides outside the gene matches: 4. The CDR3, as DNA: TGTGCCAGCAGTCGCAGACAGGGGGACGAGCAGTACTTC. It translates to CASSRRQGDEQYF.

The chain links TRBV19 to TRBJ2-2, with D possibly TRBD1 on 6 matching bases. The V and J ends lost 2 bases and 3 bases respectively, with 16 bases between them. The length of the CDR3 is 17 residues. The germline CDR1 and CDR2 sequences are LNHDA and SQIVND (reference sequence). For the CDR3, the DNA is TGTGCCAGTAGTATACTGGGTTACAGGGAGTACACCGGGGAGCTGTTTTTT. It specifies CASSILGYREYTGELFF.

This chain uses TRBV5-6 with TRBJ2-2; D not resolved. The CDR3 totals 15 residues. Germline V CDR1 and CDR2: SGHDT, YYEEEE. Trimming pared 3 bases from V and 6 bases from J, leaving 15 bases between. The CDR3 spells CASSSWTLRPGELFF. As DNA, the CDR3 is TGTGCCAGCAGCTCATGGACGTTGAGGCCCGGGGAGCTGTTTTTT.

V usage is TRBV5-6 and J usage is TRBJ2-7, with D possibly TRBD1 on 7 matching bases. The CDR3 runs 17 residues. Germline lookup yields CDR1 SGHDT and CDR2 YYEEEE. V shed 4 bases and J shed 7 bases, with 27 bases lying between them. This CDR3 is CASSPPISGTQGGEQYF. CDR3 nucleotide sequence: TGTGCCAGCAGCCCGCCGATCTCCGGGACCCAGGGGGGAGAGCAGTACTTC.

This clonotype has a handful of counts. The CDR3 loop is CASSFSWSLAGAYEQFF. In nucleotides, the CDR3 is TGCGCCAGCAGCTTTTCTTGGTCTCTAGCGGGAGCATATGAGCAGTTCTTC. The V call is TRBV5-1, the J call TRBJ2-1; TRBD2 matches at 10 bases. J lost 8 bases, V lost 2 bases, and 13 bases had no gene match. The V gene's germline CDR1 is SGHRS and CDR2 YFSETQ. CDR3 size: 17 residues.

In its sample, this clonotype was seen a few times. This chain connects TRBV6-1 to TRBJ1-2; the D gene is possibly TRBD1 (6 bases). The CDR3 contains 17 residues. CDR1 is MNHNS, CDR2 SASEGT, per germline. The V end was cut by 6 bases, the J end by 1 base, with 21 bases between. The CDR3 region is CASRPGHTTEDNYGYTF. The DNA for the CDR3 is TGTGCCAGCAGACCGGGACATACGACTGAAGATAACTATGGCTACACCTTC.

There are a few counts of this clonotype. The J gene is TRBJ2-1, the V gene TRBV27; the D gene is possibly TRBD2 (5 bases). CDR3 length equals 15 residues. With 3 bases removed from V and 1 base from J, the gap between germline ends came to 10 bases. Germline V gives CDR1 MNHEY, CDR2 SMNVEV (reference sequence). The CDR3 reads CASSFAGLSYNEQFF. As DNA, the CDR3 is TGTGCCAGCAGTTTTGCCGGACTTTCCTACAATGAGCAGTTCTTC.

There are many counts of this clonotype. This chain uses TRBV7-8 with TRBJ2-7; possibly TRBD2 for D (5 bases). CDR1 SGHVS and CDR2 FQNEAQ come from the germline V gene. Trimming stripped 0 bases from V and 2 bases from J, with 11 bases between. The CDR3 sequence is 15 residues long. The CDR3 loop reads CASSLARVRAYEQYF. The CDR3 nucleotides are TGTGCCAGCAGCTTAGCTAGGGTGCGGGCCTACGAGCAGTACTTC.

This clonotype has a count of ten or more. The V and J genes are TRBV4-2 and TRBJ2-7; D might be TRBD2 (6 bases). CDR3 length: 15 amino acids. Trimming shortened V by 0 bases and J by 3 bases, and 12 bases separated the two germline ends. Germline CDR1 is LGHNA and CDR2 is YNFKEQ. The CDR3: CASSQEKNSGYEQYF. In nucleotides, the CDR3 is TGTGCCAGCAGCCAAGAAAAGAATAGCGGCTACGAGCAGTACTTC.

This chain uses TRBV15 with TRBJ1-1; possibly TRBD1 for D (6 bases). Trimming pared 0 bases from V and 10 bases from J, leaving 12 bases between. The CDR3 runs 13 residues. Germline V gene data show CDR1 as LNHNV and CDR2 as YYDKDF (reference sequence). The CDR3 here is CATSRDRGARAFF. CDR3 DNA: TGTGCCACCAGCAGAGATCGGGGGGCGCGAGCTTTCTTT.

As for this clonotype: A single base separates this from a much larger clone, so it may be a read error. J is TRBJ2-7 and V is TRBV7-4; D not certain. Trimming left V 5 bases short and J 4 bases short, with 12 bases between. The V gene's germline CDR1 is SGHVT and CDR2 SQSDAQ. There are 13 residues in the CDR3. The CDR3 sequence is CASSRSQGYEQYF. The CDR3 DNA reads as TGTGCCAGCAGCCGTTCGCAAGGGTACGAGCAGTACTTC.

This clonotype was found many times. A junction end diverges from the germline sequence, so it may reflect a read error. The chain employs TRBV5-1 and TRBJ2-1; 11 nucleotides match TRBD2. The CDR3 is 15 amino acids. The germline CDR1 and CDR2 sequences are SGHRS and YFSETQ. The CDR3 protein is CASSPLAGAYNEQFF. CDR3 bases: TGTGCCAGCAGCCCACTAGCGGGGGCATACAATGAGCAGTTCTTC.

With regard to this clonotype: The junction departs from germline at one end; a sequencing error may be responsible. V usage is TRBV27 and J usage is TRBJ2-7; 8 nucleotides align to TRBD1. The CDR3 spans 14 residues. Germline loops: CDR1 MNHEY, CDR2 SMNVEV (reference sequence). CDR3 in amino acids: CAGSLQGEENEPYF. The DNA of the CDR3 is TGTGCCGGCAGTTTACAGGGGGAGGAAAACGAGCCGTACTTC.

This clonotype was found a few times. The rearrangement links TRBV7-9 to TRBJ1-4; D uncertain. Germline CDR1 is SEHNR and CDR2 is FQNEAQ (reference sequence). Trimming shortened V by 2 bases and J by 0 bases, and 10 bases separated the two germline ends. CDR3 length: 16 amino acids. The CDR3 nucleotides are TGTGCCAGCAGCTTATTAGGTGGAGCAACTAATGAAAAACTGTTTTTT. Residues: CASSLLGGATNEKLFF. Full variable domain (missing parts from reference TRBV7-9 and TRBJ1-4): DTGVSQNPRHKITKRGQNVTFRCDPISEHNRLYWYRQTLGQGPEFLTYFQNEAQLEKSRLLSDRFSAERPKGSFSTLEIQRTEQGDSAMYLCASSLLGGATNEKLFFGSGTQLSVL.

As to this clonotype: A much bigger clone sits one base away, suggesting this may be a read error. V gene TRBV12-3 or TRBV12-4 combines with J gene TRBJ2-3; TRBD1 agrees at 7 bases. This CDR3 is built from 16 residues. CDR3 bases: TGTGCCAGCAGCCTCGGACAGGAACGCTACACAGATATGCAGTATTTT. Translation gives CASSLGQERYTDMQYF.

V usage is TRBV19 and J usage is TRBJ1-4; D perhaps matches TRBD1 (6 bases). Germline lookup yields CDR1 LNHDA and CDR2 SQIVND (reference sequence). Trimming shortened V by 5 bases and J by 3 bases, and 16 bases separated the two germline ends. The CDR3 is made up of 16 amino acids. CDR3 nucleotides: TGTGCCAGTAGTTACCCTCAGGGGACGGCTAATGAAAAACTGTTTTTT. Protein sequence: CASSYPQGTANEKLFF. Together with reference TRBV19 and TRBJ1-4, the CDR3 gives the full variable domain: DGGITQSPKYLFRKEGQNVTLSCEQNLNHDAMYWYRQDPGQGLRLIYYSQIVNDFQKGDIAEGYSVSREKKESFPLTVTSAQKNPTAFYLCASSYPQGTANEKLFFGSGTQLSVL.

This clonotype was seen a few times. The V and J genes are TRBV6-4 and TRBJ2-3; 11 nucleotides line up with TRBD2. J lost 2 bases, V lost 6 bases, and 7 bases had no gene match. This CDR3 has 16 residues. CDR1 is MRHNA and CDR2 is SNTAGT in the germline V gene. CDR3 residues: CASSRLAGSYTDTQYF. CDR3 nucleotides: TGTGCCAGCAGCCGACTAGCGGGGTCTTACACAGATACGCAGTATTTT.

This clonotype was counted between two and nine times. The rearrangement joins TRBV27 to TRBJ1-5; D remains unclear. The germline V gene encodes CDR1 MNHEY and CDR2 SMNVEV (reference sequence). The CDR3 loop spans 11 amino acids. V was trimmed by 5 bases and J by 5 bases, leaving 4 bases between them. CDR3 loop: CASSLYQPQHF. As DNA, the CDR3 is TGTGCCAGCAGTCTTTATCAGCCCCAGCATTTT.

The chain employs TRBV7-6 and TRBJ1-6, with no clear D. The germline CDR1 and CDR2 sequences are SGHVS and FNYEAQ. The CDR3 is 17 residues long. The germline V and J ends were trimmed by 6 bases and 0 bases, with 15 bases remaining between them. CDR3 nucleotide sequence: TGTGCCAGCAGTCCTCAGGCGATCAGCTCCTATAATTCACCCCTCCACTTT. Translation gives CASSPQAISSYNSPLHF.

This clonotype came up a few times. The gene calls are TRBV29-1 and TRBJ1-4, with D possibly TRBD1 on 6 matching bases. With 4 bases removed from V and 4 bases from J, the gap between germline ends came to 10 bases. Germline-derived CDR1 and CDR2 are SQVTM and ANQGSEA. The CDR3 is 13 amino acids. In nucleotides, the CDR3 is TGCAGCGTTGTAGGGGGATTTAATGAAAAACTGTTTTTT. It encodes CSVVGGFNEKLFF.

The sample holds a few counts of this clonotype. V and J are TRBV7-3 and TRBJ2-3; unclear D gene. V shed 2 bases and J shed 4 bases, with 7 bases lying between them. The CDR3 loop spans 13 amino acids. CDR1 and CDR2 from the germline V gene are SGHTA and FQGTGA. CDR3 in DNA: TGTGCCAGCAGCTTATTCGCGGCAGATACGCAGTATTTT. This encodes CASSLFAADTQYF.

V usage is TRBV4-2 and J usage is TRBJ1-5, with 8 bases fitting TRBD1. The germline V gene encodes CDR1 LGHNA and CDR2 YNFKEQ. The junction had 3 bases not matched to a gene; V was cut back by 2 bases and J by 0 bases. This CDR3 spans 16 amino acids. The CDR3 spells CASSQRTGTSNQPQHF. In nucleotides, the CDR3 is TGTGCCAGCAGCCAACGGACAGGGACTAGCAATCAGCCCCAGCATTTT.

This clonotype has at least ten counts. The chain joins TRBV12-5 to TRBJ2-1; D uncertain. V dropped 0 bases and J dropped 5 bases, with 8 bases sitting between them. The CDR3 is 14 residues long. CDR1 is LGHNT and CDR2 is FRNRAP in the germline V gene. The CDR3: CASGLVPPHNEQFF. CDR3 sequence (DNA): TGTGCTAGTGGTTTGGTTCCGCCCCACAATGAGCAGTTCTTC.

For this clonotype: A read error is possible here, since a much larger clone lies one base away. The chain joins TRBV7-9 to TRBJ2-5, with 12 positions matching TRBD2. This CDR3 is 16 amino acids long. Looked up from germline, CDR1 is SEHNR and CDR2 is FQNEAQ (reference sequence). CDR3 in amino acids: CAGSPPSGRAEETQYF. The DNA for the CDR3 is TGTGCCGGCAGTCCACCTAGCGGGAGGGCCGAAGAGACCCAGTACTTC.

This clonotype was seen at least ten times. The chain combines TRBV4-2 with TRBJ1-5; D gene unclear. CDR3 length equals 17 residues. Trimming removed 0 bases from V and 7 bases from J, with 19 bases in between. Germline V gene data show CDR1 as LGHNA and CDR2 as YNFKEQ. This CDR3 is CASSQDHQEYRGQPQHF. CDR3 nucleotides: TGTGCCAGCAGCCAAGATCACCAGGAGTATCGGGGACAGCCCCAGCATTTT.

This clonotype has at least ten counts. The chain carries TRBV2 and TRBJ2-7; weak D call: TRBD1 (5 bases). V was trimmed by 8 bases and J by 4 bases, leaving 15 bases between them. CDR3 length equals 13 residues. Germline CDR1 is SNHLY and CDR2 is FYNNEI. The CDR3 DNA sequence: TGTGCCAGCGGCCTGGGGCGAGTTTACGAGCAGTACTTC. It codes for CASGLGRVYEQYF.